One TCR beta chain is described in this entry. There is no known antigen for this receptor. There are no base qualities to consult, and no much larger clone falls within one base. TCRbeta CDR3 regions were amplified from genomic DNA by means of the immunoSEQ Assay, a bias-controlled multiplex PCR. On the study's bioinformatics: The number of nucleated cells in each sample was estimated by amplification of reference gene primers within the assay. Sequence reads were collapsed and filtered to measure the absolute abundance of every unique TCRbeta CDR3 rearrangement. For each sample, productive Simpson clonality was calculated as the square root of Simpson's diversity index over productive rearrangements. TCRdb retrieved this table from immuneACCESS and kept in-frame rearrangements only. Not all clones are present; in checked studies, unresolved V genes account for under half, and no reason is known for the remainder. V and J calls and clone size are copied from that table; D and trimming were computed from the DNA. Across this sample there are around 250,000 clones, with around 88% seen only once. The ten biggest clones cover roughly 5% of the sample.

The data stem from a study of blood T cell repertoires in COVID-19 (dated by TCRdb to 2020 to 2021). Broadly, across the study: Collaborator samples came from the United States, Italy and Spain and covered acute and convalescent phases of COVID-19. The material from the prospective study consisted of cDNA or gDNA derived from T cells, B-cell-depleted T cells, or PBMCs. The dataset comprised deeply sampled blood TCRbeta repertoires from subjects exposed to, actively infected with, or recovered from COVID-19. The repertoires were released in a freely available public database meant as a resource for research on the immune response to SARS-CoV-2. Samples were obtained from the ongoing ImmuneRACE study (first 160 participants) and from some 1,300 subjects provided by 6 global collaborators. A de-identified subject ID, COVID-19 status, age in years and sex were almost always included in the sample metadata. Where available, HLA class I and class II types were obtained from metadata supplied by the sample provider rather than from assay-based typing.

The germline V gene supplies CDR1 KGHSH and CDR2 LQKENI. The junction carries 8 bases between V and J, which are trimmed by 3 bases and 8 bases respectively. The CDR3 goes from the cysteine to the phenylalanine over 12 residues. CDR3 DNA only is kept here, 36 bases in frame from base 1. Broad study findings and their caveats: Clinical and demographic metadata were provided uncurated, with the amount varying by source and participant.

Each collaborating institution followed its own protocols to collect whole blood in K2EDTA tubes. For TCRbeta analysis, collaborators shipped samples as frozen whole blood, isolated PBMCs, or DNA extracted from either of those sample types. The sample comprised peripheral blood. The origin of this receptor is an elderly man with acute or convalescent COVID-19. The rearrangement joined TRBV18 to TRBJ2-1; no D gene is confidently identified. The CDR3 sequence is CASSPSIDEQFF. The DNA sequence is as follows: TGTGCCAGCTCACCGTCTATTGATGAGCAGTTCTTC.